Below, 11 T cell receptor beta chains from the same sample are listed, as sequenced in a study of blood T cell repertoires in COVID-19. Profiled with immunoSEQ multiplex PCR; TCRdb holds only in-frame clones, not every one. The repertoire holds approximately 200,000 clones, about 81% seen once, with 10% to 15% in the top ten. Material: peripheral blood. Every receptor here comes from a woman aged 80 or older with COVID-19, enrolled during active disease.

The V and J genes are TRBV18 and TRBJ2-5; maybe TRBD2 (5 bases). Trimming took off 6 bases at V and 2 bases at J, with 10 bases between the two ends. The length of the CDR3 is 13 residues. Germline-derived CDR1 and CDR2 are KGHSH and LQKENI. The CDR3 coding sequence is TGTGCCAGCTCTACCGGACTGCAAGAGACCCAGTACTTC. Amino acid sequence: CASSTGLQETQYF.

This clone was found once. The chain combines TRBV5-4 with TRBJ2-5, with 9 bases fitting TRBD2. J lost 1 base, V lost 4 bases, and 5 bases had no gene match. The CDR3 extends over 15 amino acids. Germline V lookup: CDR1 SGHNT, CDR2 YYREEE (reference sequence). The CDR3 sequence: CASSLTTSGQETQYF. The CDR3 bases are TGTGCCAGCAGCCTCACGACTAGCGGCCAAGAGACCCAGTACTTC.

The CDR3 coding sequence is TGTGCCAGCAGTTTACATAGCGGGGCCTCCTACGAGCAGTACTTC. Amino acid sequence: CASSLHSGASYEQYF. The V and J genes are TRBV27 and TRBJ2-7; TRBD2 matches 8 bases. This CDR3 spans 15 amino acids. The germline V gene encodes CDR1 MNHEY and CDR2 SMNVEV (reference sequence). J lost 0 bases, V lost 2 bases, and 3 bases had no gene match.

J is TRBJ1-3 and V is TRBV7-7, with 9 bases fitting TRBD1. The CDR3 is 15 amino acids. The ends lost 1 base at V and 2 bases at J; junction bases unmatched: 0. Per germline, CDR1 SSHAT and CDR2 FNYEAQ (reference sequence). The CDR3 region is CASSLDRGPGNTIYF. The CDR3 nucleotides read TGTGCCAGCAGCTTAGACAGGGGGCCTGGAAACACCATATATTTT.

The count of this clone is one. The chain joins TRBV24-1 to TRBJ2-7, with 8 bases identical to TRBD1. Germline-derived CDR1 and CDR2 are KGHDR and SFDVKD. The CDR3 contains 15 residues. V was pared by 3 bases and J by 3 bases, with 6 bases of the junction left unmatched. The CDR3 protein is CATSDPGTGYYEQYF. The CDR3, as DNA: TGTGCCACCAGTGATCCCGGGACAGGTTACTACGAGCAGTACTTC.

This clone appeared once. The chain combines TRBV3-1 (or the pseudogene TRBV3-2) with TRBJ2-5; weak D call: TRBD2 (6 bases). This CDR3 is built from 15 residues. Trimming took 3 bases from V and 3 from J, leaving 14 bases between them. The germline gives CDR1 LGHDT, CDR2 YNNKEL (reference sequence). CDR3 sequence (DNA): TGTGCCAGCAGCCACAGTTGGACGGGAGAAGAGACCCAGTACTTC. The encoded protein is CASSHSWTGEETQYF.

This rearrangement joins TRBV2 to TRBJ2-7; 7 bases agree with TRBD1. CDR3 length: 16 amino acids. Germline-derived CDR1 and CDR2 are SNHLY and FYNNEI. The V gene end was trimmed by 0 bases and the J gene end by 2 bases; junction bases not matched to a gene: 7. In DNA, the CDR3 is TGTGCCAGCAGTGAAGCAGCCGGGACAGAAGCCTACGAGCAGTACTTC. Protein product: CASSEAAGTEAYEQYF.

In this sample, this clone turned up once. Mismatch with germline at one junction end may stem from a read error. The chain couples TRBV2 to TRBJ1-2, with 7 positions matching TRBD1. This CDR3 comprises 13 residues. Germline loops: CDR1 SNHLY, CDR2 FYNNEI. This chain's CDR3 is CSSSQQGNYGYTF. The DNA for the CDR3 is TGTTCCAGCAGTCAACAGGGGAACTATGGCTACACCTTC.

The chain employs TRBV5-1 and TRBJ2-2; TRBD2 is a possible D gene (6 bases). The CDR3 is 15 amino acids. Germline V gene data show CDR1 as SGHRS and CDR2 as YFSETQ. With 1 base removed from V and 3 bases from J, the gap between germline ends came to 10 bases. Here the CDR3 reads CASSLWGDDTGELFF. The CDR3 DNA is TGCGCCAGCAGCTTGTGGGGGGATGACACCGGGGAGCTGTTTTTT.

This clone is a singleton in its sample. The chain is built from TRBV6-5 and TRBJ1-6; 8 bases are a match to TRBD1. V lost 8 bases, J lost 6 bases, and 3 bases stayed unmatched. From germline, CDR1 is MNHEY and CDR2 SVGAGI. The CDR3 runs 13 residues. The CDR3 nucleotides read TGTGCCAGCGGGACAGGTCGTAATTCACCCCTCCACTTT. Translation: CASGTGRNSPLHF.

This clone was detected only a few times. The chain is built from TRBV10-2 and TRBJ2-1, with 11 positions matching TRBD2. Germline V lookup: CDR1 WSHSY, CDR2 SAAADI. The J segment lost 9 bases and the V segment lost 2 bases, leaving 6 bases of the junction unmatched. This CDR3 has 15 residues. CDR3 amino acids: CASSEQLAGAGEQFF. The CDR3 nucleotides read TGCGCCAGCAGTGAGCAACTAGCGGGAGCGGGTGAGCAGTTCTTC.